This T cell receptor (beta chain) comes out of a study of T cell responses to AZD1222 COVID-19 vaccine. Using immunoSEQ multiplex PCR, the repertoire was profiled, and TCRdb retains in-frame clones only, with some absent. The sample holds roughly 190,000 clones, roughly 92% seen once. As for this clone: Antigen specificity is unknown.

Study-wide results and limits: Repertoires in all cases were sampled only once the peak T cell response had passed. Most donors were white British, females outnumbered males, and clonal diversity was possibly underestimated. Nearly half of spike-specific TCRs reportedly target variant regions that are unmutated in the B.1.351 and B.1.1.7 variants.

V was pared by 4 bases and J by 6 bases, with 13 bases between. The CDR3 extends over 14 amino acids. Looked up from germline, CDR1 is WNHNN and CDR2 is SYGVQD (reference sequence). The chain recombines TRBV10-1 with TRBJ1-5; D is possibly TRBD1 (5 bases). The sequencing here drew on peripheral blood, taken on day 0 of AZD1222 vaccination. The origin of this receptor is an adult in good health. In nucleotides, the CDR3 is TGCGCCAGCAGTGCCGGGGGAATTAGTCAGCCCCAGCATTTT. Translating gives CASSAGGISQPQHF.